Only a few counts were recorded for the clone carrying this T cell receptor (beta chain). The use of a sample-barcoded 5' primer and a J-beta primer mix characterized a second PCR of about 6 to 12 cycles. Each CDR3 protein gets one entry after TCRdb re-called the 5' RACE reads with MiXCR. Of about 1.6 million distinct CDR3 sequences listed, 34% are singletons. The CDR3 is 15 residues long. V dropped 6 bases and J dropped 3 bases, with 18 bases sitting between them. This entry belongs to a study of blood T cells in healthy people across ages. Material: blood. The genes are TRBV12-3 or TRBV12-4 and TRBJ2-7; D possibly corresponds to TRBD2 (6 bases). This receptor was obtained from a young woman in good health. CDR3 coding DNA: TGTGCCAGCAGCGCCGGCGGGGCTACTGTCTACGAGCAGTACTTC. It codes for CASSAGGATVYEQYF.